This T cell receptor beta chain was sequenced in a study of T cells in Graves' hyperthyroidism and ophthalmopathy. Exclusion of patients followed from uncontrolled infection, other autoimmune disease, pregnancy or lactation. Diagnosis rested on symptoms, serum thyroxine and TRAb, thyroid ultrasound, and orbital computed tomography. The authors obtained PBMCs from over 8.5 ml of fresh peripheral blood. Whole-study findings and limits: Most expanded thyroid clonotypes above 0.001 also appeared in blood.

The CDR3 has 19 residues. The ends lost 0 bases at V and 0 bases at J; junction bases unmatched: 10. Germline lookup yields CDR1 MNHEY and CDR2 SVGEGT. What was amplified from RNA transcripts were TCR beta CDR3 regions. The study used the HTBI primer set for a first-round RT-PCR of the TCR CDR3. TCRdb ran MiXCR on the multiplex PCR reads and lists one entry per CDR3 protein. The sample has about 590,000 distinct CDR3 sequences, 12% to 15% seen once. There are a few counts of this clonotype. Antigen: not known. The TCR sequence derives from a woman aged 18-29 years with Graves' ophthalmopathy. Sample: blood. V gene TRBV6-2 or TRBV6-3 combines with J gene TRBJ1-5; 8 bases align to TRBD1. CDR3 amino acids: CASSYSRTGFPYSNQPQHF. CDR3 nucleotide sequence: TGTGCCAGCAGTTACTCGCGGACAGGGTTCCCATATAGCAATCAGCCCCAGCATTTT.